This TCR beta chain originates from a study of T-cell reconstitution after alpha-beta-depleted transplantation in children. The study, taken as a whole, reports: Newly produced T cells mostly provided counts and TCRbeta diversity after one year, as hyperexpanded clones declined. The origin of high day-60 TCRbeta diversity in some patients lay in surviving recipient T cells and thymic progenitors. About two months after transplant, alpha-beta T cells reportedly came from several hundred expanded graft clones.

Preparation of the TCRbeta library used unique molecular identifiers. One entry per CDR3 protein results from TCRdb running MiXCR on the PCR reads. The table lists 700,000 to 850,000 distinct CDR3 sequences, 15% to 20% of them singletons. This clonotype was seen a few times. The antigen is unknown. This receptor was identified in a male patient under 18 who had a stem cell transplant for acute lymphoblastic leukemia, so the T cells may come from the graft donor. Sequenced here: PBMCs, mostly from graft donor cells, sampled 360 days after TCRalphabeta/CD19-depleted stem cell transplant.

Written as DNA, the CDR3 is TGCGCCAGCAGTGAGGGGCTTAGCTCCTACGAGCAGTACTTC. It translates to CASSEGLSSYEQYF. The rearrangement links TRBV5-1 to TRBJ2-7, with D perhaps assigned TRBD1 or TRBD2 (5 bases each). The germline CDR1 and CDR2 sequences are SGHRS and YFSETQ. The CDR3 totals 14 residues. V lost 5 bases and J lost 0, with 12 bases in between.